This TCR beta chain was obtained from a study of vaccination and CD4 T cells after COVID-19. Study details: There were three convalescent patients sampled at day 14 and again at days 161 to 241 post-vaccination.

Cultured CD4+ T cell DNA was sequenced using the Oncomine TCR Beta short-read assay. Once CD4+ T cells had been cultured, genomic DNA was extracted from them. TCRdb reprocessed the PCR reads with MiXCR, giving one entry per CDR3 protein. The sample records about 25,000 distinct CDR3 sequences, 25% to 35% being singletons. Germline V gives CDR1 LNHNV, CDR2 YYDKDF (reference sequence). V lost 1 base and J lost 0, with 10 bases in between. There are 16 residues in the CDR3. This clonotype was observed once. Its antigen is still unknown. Time point described: late sampling 161 to 241 days after vaccination in three convalescent patients. Treatment noted: roughly ten-day PBMC culture with coronavirus spike peptide pools or control peptides (ViraFEST assay).

Specimen: CD4+ T cells from blood, cultured in vitro, collected about 7 months after SARS-CoV-2 vaccination. The clonotype comes from a human donor who had recovered from COVID-19. The V gene is TRBV15, the J gene TRBJ2-4; perhaps TRBD1 as D (6 bases). CDR3 DNA sequence: TGTGCCACCAGCAGAGGGACAGAGGTAGCCAAAAACATTCAGTACTTC. Its translation: CATSRGTEVAKNIQYF.